Sequencing of this TCR beta chain was carried out in a study of cytomegalovirus exposure and HLA in healthy donors. With 60 Vbeta and 13 Jbeta primers, the PCR was carried out. In the study's own analysis: Roughly 80 million unique TCR beta chains, about 11 million of them shared, were counted by a later analysis. Sequencing used immunoSEQ multiplex PCR; TCRdb keeps in-frame clones, though not all of them. The V and J calls and the clone size are those of that table, but D and trimming were determined from the DNA. The repertoire holds 90,000 or so clones, with roughly four fifths as singletons. Comment on this clone: Its target is not known.

Germline V gives CDR1 ENHRY, CDR2 SYGVKD. The CDR3 runs to 16 residues. The V end was cut by 2 bases, the J end by 3 bases, with 16 bases between. Findings and caveats of the study: Associated with HLA alleles at 0.05 false discovery rate in a later analysis were 15,000 to 20,000 TCR beta sequences. As was reported, the HLA-A and HLA-B alleles of most subjects were accurately predicted from TCR beta sequences.

The source of this sequence is a man in his thirties or forties in good health and CMV-seropositive. Input material: PBMCs. The chain uses TRBV10-3 and TRBJ1-2, with D perhaps TRBD1 (6 bases). The CDR3 reads CAISERKDSPYYGYTF. CDR3 nucleotide sequence: TGTGCCATCAGTGAGCGGAAGGACAGCCCCTACTATGGCTACACCTTC.